This T cell receptor (beta chain) was captured by sequencing in a study of naive and memory T cell subsets. Study-wide points: Diversity fell and Gini index rose from naive through CM, EM, EMRA. Clonotypes are single alpha or beta chains, not paired receptors.

This clonotype was observed a few times. What it binds is unknown. Two oligonucleotides, mixed equimolar, formed the beta constant-region primer covering TRBC1 and TRBC2. Four rounds of PCR amplified the ligated cDNA using nested alpha and beta constant-region primers plus SP2. TCRdb re-derived calls from the UMI-ligation and nested PCR reads in MiXCR, one entry per CDR3 protein. Counted here are 15,000 to 20,000 distinct CDR3 sequences, roughly 9% occurring once; the ten biggest clones make up approximately 22%. CDR1 is LNHNV, CDR2 YYDKDF, per germline (reference sequence). The CDR3 has 15 amino acids. The ends lost 1 base at V and 7 bases at J; junction bases unmatched: 2.

The sequence derives from a human donor in good health. The rearrangement uses TRBV15 and TRBJ1-6, with 9 bases that match TRBD1. Sample: central memory CD8+ T cells from blood. CDR3 amino acids: CATSRGQGENSPLHF. Here the CDR3 DNA reads TGTGCCACCAGCAGAGGACAGGGGGAGAATTCACCCCTCCACTTT.